This T cell receptor beta chain was identified during a study of cytomegalovirus exposure and HLA in healthy donors. The wider study: The 120 validation repertoires, a later analysis reported, used the same platform as the approximately 630 first-cohort repertoires. Study conclusions and caveats: The listing of about 150 TCR beta chains classed them as cytomegalovirus-associated. Most observed TCR sequences were rare, whereas some public TCRs were detected in many donors.

This clone has just one count. Antigen: not known. Germline CDR1 is GTSNPN and CDR2 is SVGIG (reference sequence). The CDR3 loop spans 14 amino acids. V lost 1 base and J lost 0, with 7 bases in between. Libraries were prepared by immunoSEQ multiplex PCR; TCRdb keeps only in-frame clonotypes and omits some of them. This table holds around 66,000 clones, around 97% found once. Separation from the approximately 660-subject first cohort characterized the roughly 130-subject validation cohort, to which the donors belonged. The sequence was obtained from a woman between 18 and 30 years old in good health and CMV-seropositive. Sequencing input: PBMCs. This chain uses TRBV30 with TRBJ1-3; D gene unclear. CDR3 region: CAWSGQISGNTIYF. The CDR3, as DNA: TGTGCCTGGAGTGGGCAGATCTCTGGAAACACCATATATTTT.